This paragraph reports one T cell receptor beta chain. It has no known antigen specificity. One base away there is no much larger clone; base qualities are not given. This sample includes further DNA sequences coding for the same CDR3. The library came from the immunoSEQ multiplex PCR assay. For the multiplex PCR, a mixture combining 60 forward primers for TCR Vbeta segments and 13 reverse primers for TCR Jbeta segments was used. Amplification of the CDR3 region of rearranged TCR beta genes was performed with a multiplex PCR assay on genomic DNA. Amplified TCR beta libraries were sequenced as 87-base-pair reads on the Illumina HiSeq System. Turning to the authors' computational methods: In a later analysis, tens of millions of unique TCR beta chains were counted across the approximately 670 repertoires, and roughly 11 million of these chains were shared by at least two donors. Raw reads were error-corrected and collapsed into unique sequences by a nearest-neighbor algorithm in which closely related sequences were merged to remove PCR and sequencing errors. CDR3 sequences were aligned to IMGT reference sequences to assign V, D and J gene segments. For a sequence to be retained, at least a six-nucleotide match to both a V gene segment and a J gene segment was required. Rearrangements were called productive when the CDR3 lacked stop codons and stayed in frame with V and J; all others were non-productive. Following IMGT convention, CDR3 was defined as the stretch from the second conserved V-encoded cysteine up to the conserved J-encoded phenylalanine. Sequences without an unambiguous match to a single V gene segment were excluded from the earlier analysis of several hundred of the donors. In an earlier analysis of approximately 590 of the donors, V segments were called functional above 56.7% productive rearrangements and were called segregating when the between-donor standard deviation exceeded 5%. A statistical classification framework was developed to diagnose cytomegalovirus status using the catalog of TCR beta chain sequences. V and J gene assignment, in a later analysis, came from comparing TCR nucleotide sequences with IMGT/GENE-DB human TR gene sequences. Using the TCRdist pipeline, a later analysis assigned CDR3 sequences along with most-parsimonious VDJ recombination scenarios. In a later analysis, each TCR beta chain was defined by its CDR3 amino acid sequence together with its V-gene family, and reads lacking a unique V-gene family were excluded. In a later analysis, around 650 highly shared, low-generation-probability nucleotide sequences were removed to address suspected cross-contamination and a sequencing artifact. A later analysis calculated a clonal expansion index for each public chain from normalized within-repertoire ranks of inferred template counts. In a later analysis, generation probabilities were computed using a VDJ recombination model fitted to out-of-frame rearrangements, and the results were checked against IGoR. In a later analysis, hypergeometric tests were used to score TCR-TCR, TCR-HLA and TCR-CMV co-occurrence, with a repertoire-size bias correction applied to TCR pairs. A later analysis estimated false discovery rates by permuting HLA or CMV assignments 20 times. In a later analysis, co-occurring TCRs were grouped with DBSCAN, and TCRdist sequence similarity was added when clustering was performed within HLA-allele-positive subsets. Repertoires with fewer than 30,000 or more than 120,000 public chains, plus five repertoires with anomalous nucleotide sharing, were excluded from co-occurrence clustering. This is the immuneACCESS table as TCRdb keeps it, with only in-frame sequences that have V and J called. A part of the clones is gone; compared with another copy, unresolved V genes explain less than half, and the rest is unexplained. The V and J calls and the clone size are those of that table, but D and trimming were determined from the DNA. In all, the sample holds 130,000 or so clones, and more than 75% of those were seen once. The top ten hold 3.2% of the sample.

This sample is part of a study of cytomegalovirus exposure and HLA in healthy donors (dated by TCRdb to 2017 to 2019). In the study overall: An earlier analysis of about 530 of the donors reported under 300 Gb of sequence data and roughly 120 million unique TCR beta sequences obtained from around 190 million T cells. An early release covering roughly 640 HLA-typed donors comprised about 310 gigabases of sequencing data and 85 million to 100 million unique TCR sequences. The genetic ancestry cluster associated with self-reported Caucasian donors included over 80% of the roughly 380 genotyped donors. The study was designed to test whether signatures of past pathogen exposure could be identified by cataloging public T cell receptors. The study used immunosequencing to profile the T cell repertoires of 666 subjects and linked those repertoires to cytomegalovirus serostatus. Besides the first cohort of roughly 660 subjects, a separate validation cohort made up of about 120 different subjects was used. To predict cytomegalovirus infection status, the study brought together high-throughput TCR immunosequencing, statistical association of individual TCRs with disease status, and machine learning. A later analysis re-analyzed previously published TCR beta repertoires from 600 to 850 donors and added high-resolution HLA genotyping to study TCR occurrence patterns. Rather than drawing on any new phenotypic data, the later analysis identified candidate immune exposures from TCR beta sequences and the way those sequences occurred across donors. In an earlier analysis of more than 550 of the donors, high-throughput TCR beta sequencing was used to judge whether each TCR beta V gene segment behaved as functional or pseudogenic. Donor age, sex, ethnicity and CMV serostatus were compiled alongside the repertoire data. A later genetic analysis used genome-wide SNP genotypes for about 60% of the roughly 700 donors, treating that subset as a discovery cohort. Every repertoire in the discovery cohort had been generated on one and the same sequencing platform. Class I and class II HLA loci were covered by the typing at four-digit resolution. Typing coverage varied by locus: roughly 620-630 donors for A, B, C, DRB1 and DQB1; 500 to 550 for DQA1; over 600 for DPA1; about 450 for DPB1. Roughly 5 DR-DQ haplotypes were handled as single units for association and clustering, since linkage in the cohort was strong. Among approximately 370 genotyped donors of the cohort, an average of roughly 230,000 unique TCR beta nucleotide sequences was sequenced per donor, of which about 18% were non-productive. Study-level results and caveats: Because counts were too low, some 17 rarely observed V segments, including chromosome 9 orphons, were left out of the earlier analysis of a few hundred of the donors. V-gene and J-gene trimming of TCR beta chains was associated with a missense DCLRE1C variant in a later genetic analysis, and the association was replicated in an independent cohort. Correlated functional status among segregating V segments might reflect linkage disequilibrium, but an unknown experimental factor could not be ruled out. According to a later analysis, most CMV-associated TCR beta chains appeared to be HLA-restricted, and the HLA associations seemed to be driven largely by CMV exposure. In the study, 150 to 200 TCR beta chains were listed as associated with cytomegalovirus. The presence/absence analyses assumed that sequencing depth was roughly uniform across donors, and that assumption may not be true. Some IMGT-functional V segments, including TRBV6-2 and TRBV6-3, could not be distinguished by the 87-base-pair reads and were therefore excluded. In an earlier analysis of 587 of the donors, most TCR beta V segments appeared in productive rearrangements about 90% or about 30% of the time, broadly matching IMGT annotations. A cluster of highly shared sequence variants was judged likely to be a technical artifact of the sequencing pipeline. The classifier was reported to diagnose cytomegalovirus status with high specificity and sensitivity in both the original and validation cohorts. Strong co-occurrence of HLA alleles, especially DR and DQ, made assigning TCR associations to individual alleles difficult. In a later genetic analysis, fewer N-insertions in productive TCRs were reported among donors in an Asian-associated ancestry cluster than the approximately 710-donor mean. At a false discovery rate of 0.05, a later analysis linked 15,000 to 20,000 TCR beta sequences to specific HLA alleles. A further reported finding was that TCR beta sequences accurately predicted the HLA-A and HLA-B alleles for most subjects in the first cohort. HLA typing was unavailable for some donors at each locus, so association tests used only the typed subset. Compared with equally common non-associated chains, HLA-associated TCR beta chains in a later analysis were more clonally expanded and had lower generation probabilities. Three of the identified cytomegalovirus-associated TCR beta chains were confirmed in vitro to be specific for cytomegalovirus antigens. Several of the top co-occurrence clusters appeared to be linked to parvovirus B19, influenza, CMV and Epstein-Barr virus, according to a later analysis. Most TCR sequences were seen in very few donors, while some public TCRs were found in many individuals. In this cohort, only TCR beta chains were sequenced, and detectable features were limited by the absence of alpha or paired-chain data. Immune exposure information for the cohort was limited to CMV serostatus. The authors suggested that the approach could potentially be extended to other disease states and immunological phenotypes. In a later analysis, the rate of TCR association differed among HLA loci, with DRB1 alleles having the most associated TCRs and HLA-C alleles having the fewest.

The cohort was made up of under 800 healthy bone marrow donors. At the time of sampling, all cohort members were nominally healthy, though unrecorded immune exposures were likely present. The donor tested CMV seropositive, placing the donor among the 289 seropositive members of the cohort. A peripheral blood sample was collected from each donor, and TCR beta sequencing was performed on peripheral blood mononuclear cells. The Qiagen DNeasy Blood Extraction Kit was used to extract genomic DNA from the blood cell samples. V is cut back by 4 bases and J by 2 bases, with 4 bases in the junction unmatched. The CDR3 runs 14 residues from the cysteine to the phenylalanine. Left in the record is the CDR3 DNA by itself, 42 bases read in frame from the first base. The germline V gene specifies MDHEN as CDR1 and SYDVKM as CDR2.

The receptor's source is a man in his late teens or twenties in good health and CMV-seropositive. The sample was PBMCs. The chain joins TRBV28 to TRBJ2-7, with 8 middle bases fitting TRBD1. The DNA is TGTGCCAGCAGTTCCGGGACAGGCACCTACGAGCAGTACTTC. It codes for CASSSGTGTYEQYF.